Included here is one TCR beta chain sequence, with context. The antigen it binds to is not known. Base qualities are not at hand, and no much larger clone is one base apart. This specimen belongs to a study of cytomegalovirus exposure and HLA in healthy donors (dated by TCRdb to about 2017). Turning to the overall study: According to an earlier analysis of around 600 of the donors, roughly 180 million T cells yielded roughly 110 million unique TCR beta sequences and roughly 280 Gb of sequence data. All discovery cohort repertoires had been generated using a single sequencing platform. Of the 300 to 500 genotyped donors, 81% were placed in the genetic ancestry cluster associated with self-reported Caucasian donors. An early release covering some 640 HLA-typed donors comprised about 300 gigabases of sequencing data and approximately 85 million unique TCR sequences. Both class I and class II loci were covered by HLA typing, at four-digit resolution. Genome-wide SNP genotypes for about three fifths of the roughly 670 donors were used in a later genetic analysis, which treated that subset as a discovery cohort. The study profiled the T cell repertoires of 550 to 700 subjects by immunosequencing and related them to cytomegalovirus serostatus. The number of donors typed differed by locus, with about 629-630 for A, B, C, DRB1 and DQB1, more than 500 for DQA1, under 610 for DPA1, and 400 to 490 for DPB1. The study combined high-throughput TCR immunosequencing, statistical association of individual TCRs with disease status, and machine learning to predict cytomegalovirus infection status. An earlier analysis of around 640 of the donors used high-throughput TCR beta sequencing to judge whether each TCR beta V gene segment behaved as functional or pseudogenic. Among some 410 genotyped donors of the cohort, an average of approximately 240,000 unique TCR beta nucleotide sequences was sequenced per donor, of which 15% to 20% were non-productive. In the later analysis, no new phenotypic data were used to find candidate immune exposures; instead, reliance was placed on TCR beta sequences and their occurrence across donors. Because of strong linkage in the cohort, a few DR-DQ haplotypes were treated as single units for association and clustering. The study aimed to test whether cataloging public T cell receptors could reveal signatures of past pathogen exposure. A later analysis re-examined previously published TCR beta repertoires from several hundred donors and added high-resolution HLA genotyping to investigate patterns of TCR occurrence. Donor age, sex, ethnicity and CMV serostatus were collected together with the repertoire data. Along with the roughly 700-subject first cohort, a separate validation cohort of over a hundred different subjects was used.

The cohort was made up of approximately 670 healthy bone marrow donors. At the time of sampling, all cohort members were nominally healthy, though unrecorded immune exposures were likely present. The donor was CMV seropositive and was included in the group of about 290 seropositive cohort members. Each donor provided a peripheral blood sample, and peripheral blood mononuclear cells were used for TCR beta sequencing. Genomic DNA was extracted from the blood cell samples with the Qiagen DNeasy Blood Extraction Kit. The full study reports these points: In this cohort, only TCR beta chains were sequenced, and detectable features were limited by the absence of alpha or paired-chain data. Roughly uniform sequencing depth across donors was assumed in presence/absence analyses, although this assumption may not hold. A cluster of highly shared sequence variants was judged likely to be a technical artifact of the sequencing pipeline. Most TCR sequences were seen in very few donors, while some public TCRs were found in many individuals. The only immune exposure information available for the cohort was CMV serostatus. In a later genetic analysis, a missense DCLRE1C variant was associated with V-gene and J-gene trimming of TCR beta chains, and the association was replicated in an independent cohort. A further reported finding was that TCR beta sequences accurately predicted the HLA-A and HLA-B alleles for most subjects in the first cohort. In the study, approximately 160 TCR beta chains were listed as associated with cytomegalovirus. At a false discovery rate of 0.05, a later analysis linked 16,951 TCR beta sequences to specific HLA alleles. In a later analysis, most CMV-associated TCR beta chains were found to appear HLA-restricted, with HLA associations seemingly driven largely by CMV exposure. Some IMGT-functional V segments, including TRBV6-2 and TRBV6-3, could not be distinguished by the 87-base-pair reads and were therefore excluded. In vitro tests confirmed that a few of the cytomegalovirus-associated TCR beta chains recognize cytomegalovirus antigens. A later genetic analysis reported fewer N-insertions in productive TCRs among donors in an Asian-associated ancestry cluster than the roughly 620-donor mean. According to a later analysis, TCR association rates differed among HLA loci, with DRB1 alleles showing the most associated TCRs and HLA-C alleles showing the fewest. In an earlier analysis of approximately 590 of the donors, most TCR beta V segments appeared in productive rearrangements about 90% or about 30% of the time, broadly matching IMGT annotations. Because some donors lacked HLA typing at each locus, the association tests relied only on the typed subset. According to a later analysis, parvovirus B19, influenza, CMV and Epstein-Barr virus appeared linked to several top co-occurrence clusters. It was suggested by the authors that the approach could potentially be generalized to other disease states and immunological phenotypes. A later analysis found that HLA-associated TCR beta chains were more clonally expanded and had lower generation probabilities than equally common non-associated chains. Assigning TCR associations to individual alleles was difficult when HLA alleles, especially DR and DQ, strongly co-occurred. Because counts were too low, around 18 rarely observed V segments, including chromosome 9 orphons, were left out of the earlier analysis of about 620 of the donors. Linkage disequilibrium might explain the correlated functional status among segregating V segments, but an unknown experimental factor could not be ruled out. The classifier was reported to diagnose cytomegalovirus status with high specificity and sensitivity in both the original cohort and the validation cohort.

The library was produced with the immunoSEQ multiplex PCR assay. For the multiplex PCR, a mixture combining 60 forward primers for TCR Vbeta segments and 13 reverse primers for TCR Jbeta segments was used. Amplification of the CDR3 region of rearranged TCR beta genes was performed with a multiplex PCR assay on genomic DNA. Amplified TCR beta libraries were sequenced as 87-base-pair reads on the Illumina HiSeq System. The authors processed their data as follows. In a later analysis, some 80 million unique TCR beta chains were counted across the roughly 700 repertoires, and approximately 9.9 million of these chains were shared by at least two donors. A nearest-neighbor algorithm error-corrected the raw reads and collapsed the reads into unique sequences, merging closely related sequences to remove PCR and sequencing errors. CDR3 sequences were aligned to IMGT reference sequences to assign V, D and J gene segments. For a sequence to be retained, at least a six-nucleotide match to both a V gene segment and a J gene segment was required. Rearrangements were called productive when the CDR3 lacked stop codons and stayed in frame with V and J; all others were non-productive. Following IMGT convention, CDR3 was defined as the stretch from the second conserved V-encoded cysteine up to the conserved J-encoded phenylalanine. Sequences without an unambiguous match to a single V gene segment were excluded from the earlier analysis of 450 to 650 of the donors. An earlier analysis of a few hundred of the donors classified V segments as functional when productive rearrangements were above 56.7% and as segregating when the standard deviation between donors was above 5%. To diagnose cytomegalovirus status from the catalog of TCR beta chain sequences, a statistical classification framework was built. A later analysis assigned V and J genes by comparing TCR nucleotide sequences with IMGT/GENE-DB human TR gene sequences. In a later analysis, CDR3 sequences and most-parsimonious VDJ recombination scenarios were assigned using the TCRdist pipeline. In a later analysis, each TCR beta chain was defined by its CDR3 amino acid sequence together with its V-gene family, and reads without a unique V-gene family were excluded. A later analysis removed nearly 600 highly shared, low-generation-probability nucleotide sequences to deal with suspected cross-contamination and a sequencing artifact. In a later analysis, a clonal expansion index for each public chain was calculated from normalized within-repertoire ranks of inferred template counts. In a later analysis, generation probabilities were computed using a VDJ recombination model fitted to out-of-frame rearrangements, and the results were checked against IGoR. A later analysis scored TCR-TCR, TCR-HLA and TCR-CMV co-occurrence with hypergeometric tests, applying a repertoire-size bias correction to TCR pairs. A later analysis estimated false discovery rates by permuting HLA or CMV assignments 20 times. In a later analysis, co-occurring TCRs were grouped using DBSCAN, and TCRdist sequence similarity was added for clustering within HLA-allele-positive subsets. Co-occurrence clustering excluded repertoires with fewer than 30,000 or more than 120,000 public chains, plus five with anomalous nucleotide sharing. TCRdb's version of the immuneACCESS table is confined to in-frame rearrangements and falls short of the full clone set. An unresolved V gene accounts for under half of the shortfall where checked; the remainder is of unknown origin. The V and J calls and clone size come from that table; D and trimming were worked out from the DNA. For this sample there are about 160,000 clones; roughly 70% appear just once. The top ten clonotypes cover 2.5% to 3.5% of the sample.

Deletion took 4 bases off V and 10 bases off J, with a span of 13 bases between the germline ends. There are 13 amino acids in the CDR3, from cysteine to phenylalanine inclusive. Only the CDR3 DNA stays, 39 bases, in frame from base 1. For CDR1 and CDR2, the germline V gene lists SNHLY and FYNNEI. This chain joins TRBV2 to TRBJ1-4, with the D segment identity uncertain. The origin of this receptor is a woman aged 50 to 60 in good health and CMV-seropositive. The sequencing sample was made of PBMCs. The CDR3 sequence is CASSVENSGKLFF. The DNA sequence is TGTGCCAGCAGTGTCGAGAACAGCGGAAAACTGTTTTTT.